These T cell receptor beta chains were read from a single sample in a study of CD8+CD57+ T cells in acquired aplastic anemia. MiXCR, run by TCRdb on the reads, gives a single entry per CDR3 protein. The sample lists 74,000 or so distinct CDR3 sequences, 54% occurring once. The source material was sorted CD4+, CD8+, or CD8+CD57+ T cells (not recorded which) from PBMCs. Receptor source: a human donor in good health, serving as a control. The CDR3 runs from the conserved cysteine through the conserved F or W. A D gene is named only where the DNA matches it firmly. The size entry is marked missing in some rows and otherwise reads once, few, many or a size class.

>few|TRBV7-2|-|TRBJ1-5
TGTGCCAGCAGCTTAGCAGGGCATAATCAGCCCCAGCATTTT
CASSLAGHNQPQHF
>-|TRBV7-2|TRBD1|TRBJ2-7
TGTGCCAGCAGCCAACAGACAGGGGGATCCTACGAGCAGTACTTC
CASSQQTGGSYEQYF
>few|TRBV10-2|-|TRBJ1-6
TGCGCCAGCAGCACGGCCGTCAATTCACCCCTCCACTTT
CASSTAVNSPLHF
>once|TRBV29-1|-|TRBJ2-6
TGCAGCGTTGAGGTTAGCTCTGGGGCCAACGTCCTGACTTTC
CSVEVSSGANVLTF
>medium-sized|TRBV2|TRBD2|TRBJ2-7
TGTGCCAGCAGTGGATCCCCTAGCGGGAGTTACGAGCAGTACTTC
CASSGSPSGSYEQYF
>-|TRBV19|-|TRBJ1-2
TGTGCCCGGAGGCGGTTCTATGGCTACACCTTC
CARRRFYGYTF
>medium-sized|TRBV10-3|-|TRBJ1-6
TGTGCCATCAGTGAGTCGAACAGACCTGATAATTCACCCCTCCACTTT
CAISESNRPDNSPLHF
>-|TRBV15|-|TRBJ2-7
TGTGCCACCAGCAGAGACAAGGGTCCCTACGAGCAGTACTTC
CATSRDKGPYEQYF
>-|TRBV13|TRBD1|TRBJ2-6
TGTGCCAGCAGCTCACAGATCCAACAGGGGGCCGATTTCTCTGGGGCCAACGTCCTGGCTTTC
CASSSQIQQGADFSGANVLAF
>-|TRBV11-2|TRBD2|TRBJ2-3
TGTGCCAGCAGCCCGGGACTAGCGGGAGTGGGAGATACGCAGTATTTT
CASSPGLAGVGDTQYF
>-|TRBV19|-|TRBJ1-1
TGTGCCAGTAGTATGGTCCAGGGCAAGAACACTGAAGCTTTCTTT
CASSMVQGKNTEAFF
>-|TRBV7-6|TRBD1|TRBJ1-2
TGTGCCAGCAGCTTATCGACAGGGTTGGGCTACACCTTC
CASSLSTGLGYTF
>many|TRBV11-1|-|TRBJ1-1
TGTGCCAGCAGCTTGGGGGGGGCGAGCAGGTGGATCGTAGCTTTCTTT
CASSLGGASRWIVAFF
>-|TRBV20-1|TRBD1|TRBJ2-1
TGCAGTGCTAGTTACAGGGGTGAGCAGTTCTTC
CSASYRGEQFF
>-|TRBV29-1|TRBD1|TRBJ1-2
TGCAGCGTCAGACAGGGAGAATACACCTTC
CSVRQGEYTF
>-|TRBV10-3|TRBD1|TRBJ1-2
TGTGCCATCAAAGACAGGGAGGTATCCTATGGCTACACCTTC
CAIKDREVSYGYTF
>many|TRBV11-2|TRBD2|TRBJ2-1
TGTGCCAGCAGCTTAGAACCCCAGGCGGGAGGGCCCTACAATGAGCAGTTCTTC
CASSLEPQAGGPYNEQFF
>-|TRBV20-1|-|TRBJ2-5
TGCAGTGCTAGAGATCAGGAGACCCAGTACTTC
CSARDQETQYF
>-|TRBV2|-|TRBJ2-1
TGTGCCAGCAGTGAAGCGGGTGGTACGAACAATGAGCAGTTCTTC
CASSEAGGTNNEQFF
>-|TRBV7-7|TRBD2|TRBJ2-5
TGTGCCAGCAGCCAGGGACTAGCGGGGCAACAAGAGACCCAGTACTTC
CASSQGLAGQQETQYF
>-|TRBV20-1|-|TRBJ2-7
TGCAGTGCTAGAGGCGCCCGACAGGACTACGAGCAGTACTTC
CSARGARQDYEQYF
>many|TRBV5-4|-|TRBJ1-3
TGTGCCAGCAGCTTGTCAGAGTACGGAAACACCATATATTTT
CASSLSEYGNTIYF
>-|TRBV10-3|-|TRBJ2-1
TGTGCCAGCAGTTATGGTCGGGGAGGATCCTACAATGAGCAGTTCTTC
CASSYGRGGSYNEQFF
>many|TRBV4-1|TRBD1|TRBJ2-7
TGCGCCAGCAGCCAGCGTTACGGGACAGAATCCTACGAGCAGTACTTC
CASSQRYGTESYEQYF
>-|TRBV20-1|-|TRBJ2-1
TGCAGTGCCATAGGCCGGGCAGGATTCCCGCATGAGCAGTTCTTC
CSAIGRAGFPHEQFF
>-|TRBV2|-|TRBJ1-5
TGTGCCAGCAGTTCCGGGGAGGATCAGCCCCAGCATTTT
CASSSGEDQPQHF
>-|TRBV20-1|-|TRBJ1-2
TGCAGTGCTAGATTCGGCGGGGGTGGCTACACCTTC
CSARFGGGGYTF
>many|TRBV7-2|-|TRBJ1-6
TGTGCCAGCAGCTTAGCTACAGGGAGCAGGTCACCCCTCCACTTT
CASSLATGSRSPLHF